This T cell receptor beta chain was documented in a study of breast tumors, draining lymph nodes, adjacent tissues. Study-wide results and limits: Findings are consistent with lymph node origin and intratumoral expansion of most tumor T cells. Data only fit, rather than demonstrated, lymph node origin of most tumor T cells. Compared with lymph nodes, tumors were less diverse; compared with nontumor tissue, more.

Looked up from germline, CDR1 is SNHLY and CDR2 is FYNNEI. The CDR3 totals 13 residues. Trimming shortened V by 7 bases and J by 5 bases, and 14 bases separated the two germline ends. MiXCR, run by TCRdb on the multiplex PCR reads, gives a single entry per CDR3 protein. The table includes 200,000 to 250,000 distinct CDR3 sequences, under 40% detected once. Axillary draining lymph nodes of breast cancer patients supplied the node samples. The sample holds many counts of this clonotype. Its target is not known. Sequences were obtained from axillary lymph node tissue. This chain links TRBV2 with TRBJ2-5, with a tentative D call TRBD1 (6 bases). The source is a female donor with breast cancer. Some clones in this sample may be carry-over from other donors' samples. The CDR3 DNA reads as TGTGCCAGCACCGCGGACAGTAGGGAGACCCAGTACTTC. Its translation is CASTADSRETQYF.